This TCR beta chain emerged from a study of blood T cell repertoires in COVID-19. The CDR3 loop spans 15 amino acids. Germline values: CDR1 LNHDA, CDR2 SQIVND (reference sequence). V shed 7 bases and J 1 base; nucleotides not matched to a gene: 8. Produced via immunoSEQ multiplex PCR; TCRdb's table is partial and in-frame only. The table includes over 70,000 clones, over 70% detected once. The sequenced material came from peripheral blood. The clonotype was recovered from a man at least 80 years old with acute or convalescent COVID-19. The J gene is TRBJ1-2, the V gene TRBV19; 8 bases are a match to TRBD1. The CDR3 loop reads CASNPGTGLNYGYTF. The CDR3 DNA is TGTGCCAGTAACCCCGGGACAGGACTTAACTATGGCTACACCTTC.